Listed here is a single TCR beta chain. Its cognate antigen is unknown. TCRdb reprocessed the 5' RACE reads with MiXCR, giving one entry per CDR3 protein. This sample carries around 320,000 distinct CDR3 sequences, less than 20% of them seen once, and the ten largest clones take under 25%. This entry belongs to a study of T-cell memory formation after mild COVID-19. Broader study findings: Several responding clones turned up in pre-infection memory, indicating that cross-reactive memory may have taken part.

Trimming removed 3 bases at V and 7 bases at J, with 13 bases between. Germline lookup yields CDR1 SGHNT and CDR2 YYREEE (reference sequence). The CDR3 totals 14 residues. The clonotype was recovered from a young man who had mild COVID-19 (a few samples of this study predate the infection). Cell type and time point are not known. V usage is TRBV5-4 and J usage is TRBJ1-4; D ambiguous. The sample consisted of PBMCs or a T cell subset sorted from them (not recorded which). The CDR3 coding sequence is TGTGCCAGCAGCTCTGCGGGGAAGGGTGAAAAACTGTTTTTT. It encodes CASSSAGKGEKLFF.